Presented here are 19 T cell receptor beta chains from one specimen sequenced in a study of cytomegalovirus exposure and HLA in healthy donors. The PCR employed 60 Vbeta primers together with 13 Jbeta primers. Libraries were prepared by immunoSEQ multiplex PCR; TCRdb keeps only in-frame clonotypes and omits some of them. The sample consists of 60,000 to 100,000 clones, under 80% of them appearing once. The specimen sequenced was PBMCs. The receptor source for this set is a male donor in good health and CMV-seropositive.

The chain links TRBV28 to TRBJ2-3; TRBD1 might be the D (5 bases). The CDR3 sequence is 16 residues long. Germline V gene sequence: CDR1 MDHEN, CDR2 SYDVKM. Trimming took off 6 bases at V and 2 bases at J, with 18 bases between the two ends. The CDR3 protein is CASSLLTEYYTDTQYF. DNA for the CDR3: TGTGCCAGCAGCCTTCTGACAGAATACTACACAGATACGCAGTATTTT.

The J gene is TRBJ2-7, the V gene TRBV4-1; D unresolved. In germline, CDR1 is MGHRA, CDR2 YSYEKL. CDR3 length: 15 amino acids. Deletions cut 1 base from V and 2 bases from J, with 12 bases between. The CDR3 sequence: CASSQGLVSTYEQYF. The DNA for the CDR3 is TGCGCCAGCAGCCAAGGACTTGTTAGTACCTACGAGCAGTACTTC.

The chain employs TRBV28 and TRBJ1-2; weak D call: TRBD1 (6 bases). The CDR3 runs 15 residues. With 1 base removed from V and 4 bases from J, the gap between germline ends came to 13 bases. The V gene's germline CDR1 is MDHEN and CDR2 SYDVKM. CDR3 in amino acids: CASSLSGGGGYGYTF. The CDR3 DNA reads as TGTGCCAGCAGTTTATCTGGGGGGGGCGGCTATGGCTACACCTTC.

The chain is built from TRBV5-6 and TRBJ2-1, with 11 bases that match TRBD2. The CDR3 consists of 18 residues. Germline lookup yields CDR1 SGHDT and CDR2 YYEEEE. V shed 4 bases, J shed 3 bases, and the junction held 12 bases outside the gene matches. CDR3: CASSPTFSGGAGYNEQFF. CDR3 nucleotides: TGTGCCAGCAGCCCAACATTTAGCGGGGGGGCTGGCTACAATGAGCAGTTCTTC.

The J gene is TRBJ2-3, the V gene TRBV14; 7 positions match TRBD1. After removal of 4 bases from V and 0 bases from J, the junction contained 16 bases not matched to a gene. CDR1 is SGHDN, CDR2 FVKESK, per germline. The CDR3 totals 19 residues. Here the CDR3 DNA reads TGTGCCAGCAGCCCCCAAAGGGGGCGTCCCCCCGCTAGCACAGATACGCAGTATTTT. Protein product: CASSPQRGRPPASTDTQYF. Full variable domain (missing parts from reference TRBV14 and TRBJ2-3): EAGVTQFPSHSVIEKGQTVTLRCDPISGHDNLYWYRRVMGKEIKFLLHFVKESKQDESGMPNNRFLAERTGGTYSTLKVQPAELEDSGVYFCASSPQRGRPPASTDTQYFGPGTRLTVL.

This chain joins TRBV5-1 and TRBJ2-2, with 8 nucleotides matching TRBD1. J gave up 1 base and V 4 bases, and 6 bases lay outside the gene matches. Germline CDR1 reads SGHRS; CDR2 reads YFSETQ. The CDR3 consists of 16 residues. CDR3 protein: CASSRRTGRNTGELFF. DNA of the CDR3: TGCGCCAGCAGCCGGAGGACAGGGCGGAACACCGGGGAGCTGTTTTTT.

The count of this clone is one. The chain links TRBV27 to TRBJ1-2; 7 bases match TRBD1. The trim removed 6 bases at V and 9 bases at J, leaving 7 bases unmatched. Germline values: CDR1 MNHEY, CDR2 SMNVEV (reference sequence). There are 12 residues in the CDR3. The CDR3 sequence is CASRGQSMSYTF. CDR3 in DNA: TGTGCCAGCAGGGGACAGTCTATGAGCTACACCTTC.

This clone has a single count. DNA for the CDR3: TGTGCCAGCCTTGACAGGGGGAACACCGGGGAGCTGTTTTTT. It encodes CASLDRGNTGELFF. V and J are TRBV28 and TRBJ2-2; 8 bases match TRBD1. The V gene end was trimmed by 8 bases and the J gene end by 1 base; junction bases not matched to a gene: 3. The CDR3 is 14 residues long. The germline V gene has CDR1 MDHEN and CDR2 SYDVKM.

The V call is TRBV10-3, the J call TRBJ2-7; possible D gene TRBD1, 6 bases. The germline V gene encodes CDR1 ENHRY and CDR2 SYGVKD. The CDR3 length is 13 residues. The V end was cut by 6 bases, the J end by 0 bases, with 9 bases between. Written as DNA, the CDR3 is TGTGCCATCAGCCGGGACAACTCCTACGAGCAGTACTTC. Protein sequence: CAISRDNSYEQYF.

J is TRBJ1-1 and V is TRBV6-1; possibly TRBD1 for D (5 bases). The CDR3 runs 13 residues. Germline values: CDR1 MNHNS, CDR2 SASEGT. V lost 6 bases and J 0 bases, leaving 8 bases between the germline ends. CDR3 sequence: CASRPGVNTEAFF. The CDR3 DNA reads as TGTGCCAGCAGACCGGGGGTGAACACTGAAGCTTTCTTT.

This rearrangement joins TRBV19 to TRBJ1-1; a weak D match, TRBD1 (5 bases). V was clipped by 5 bases and J by 3 bases, with 10 bases between them. This CDR3 is built from 13 residues. CDR1 is LNHDA and CDR2 is SQIVND in the germline V gene (reference sequence). As DNA, the CDR3 is TGTGCCAGTAGTTTGGGGGGGGACACTGAAGCTTTCTTT. Protein: CASSLGGDTEAFF.

The genes are TRBV29-1 and TRBJ1-5; a weak D match, TRBD1 (6 bases). CDR1 and CDR2 (germline): SQVTM, ANQGSEA. The CDR3 is made up of 15 amino acids. Between the trimmed V and J ends, which lost 7 bases and 4 bases, there was a span of 20 bases. The CDR3 nucleotides read TGCAGCGCCCTGACAGGCTTAGAGCCTAATCAGCCCCAGCATTTT. Amino acid sequence: CSALTGLEPNQPQHF.

A note on this clone: One junction end disagrees with the germline gene, perhaps due to a read error. Additional DNA sequences in this sample encode the identical CDR3. The V call is TRBV2, the J call TRBJ1-2; D gene ambiguous. This CDR3 is built from 13 residues. CDR1 and CDR2 (germline): SNHLY, FYNNEI. CDR3 nucleotides: TGCGCCCACAGCTCGACGGTGAACTATGGCTACACCTTC. Translation: CAHSSTVNYGYTF.

V usage is TRBV4-1 and J usage is TRBJ2-4; possible D gene TRBD2, 6 bases. Trimming stripped 0 bases from V and 0 bases from J, with 21 bases between. The CDR3 runs to 20 residues. Germline CDR1 and CDR2: MGHRA and YSYEKL. DNA of the CDR3: TGCGCCAGCAGCCAAGAAGGCGGGCAGCGGGCCGTGATAGCCAAAAACATTCAGTACTTC. Its protein product is CASSQEGGQRAVIAKNIQYF.

V and J are TRBV29-1 and TRBJ2-2; tentative D call: TRBD1 (6 bases). Trimming shortened V by 6 bases and J by 6 bases, and 11 bases separated the two germline ends. Germline V gene data show CDR1 as SQVTM and CDR2 as ANQGSEA. This CDR3 comprises 12 residues. CDR3: CSVTGLAGELFF. The CDR3 DNA follows: TGCAGCGTGACAGGTCTAGCCGGGGAGCTGTTTTTT.

The gene calls are TRBV30 and TRBJ1-5; D is undetermined. V lost 2 bases and J 5 bases, leaving 13 bases between the germline ends. The CDR3 sequence is 14 residues long. Germline V lookup: CDR1 GTSNPN, CDR2 SVGIG (reference sequence). The CDR3, as DNA: TGTGCCTGGAGTTCCCCACAGCCGTATCAGCCCCAGCATTTT. Amino acids: CAWSSPQPYQPQHF.

The chain uses TRBV28 and TRBJ2-1; 9 bases agree with TRBD1. Trimming took 5 bases from V and 3 from J; bases not matched to a gene: 5. This CDR3 has 15 amino acids. Germline assignment: CDR1 MDHEN and CDR2 SYDVKM. CDR3 region: CASSPGQGLYNEQFF. CDR3 coding DNA: TGTGCCAGCAGTCCAGGACAGGGGCTCTACAATGAGCAGTTCTTC.

V and J are TRBV30 and TRBJ1-2; tentative D call: TRBD1 (6 bases). V was trimmed by 1 base and J by 4 bases, leaving 16 bases between them. The germline V gene has CDR1 GTSNPN and CDR2 SVGIG (reference sequence). The CDR3 loop spans 15 amino acids. CDR3 coding DNA: TGTGCCTGGAGTGGCGGACAGCTAGCATTCTATGGCTACACCTTC. The encoded protein is CAWSGGQLAFYGYTF. Looking up the rest from reference TRBV30 and TRBJ1-2 gives the full variable domain: SQTIHQWPATLVQPVGSPLSLECTVEGTSNPNLYWYRQAAGRGLQLLFYSVGIGQISSEVPQNLSASRPQDRQFILSSKKLLLSDSGFYLCAWSGGQLAFYGYTFGSGTRLTVV.

V and J are TRBV28 and TRBJ2-1, with D uncertain. The V and J ends lost 3 bases and 6 bases respectively, with 6 bases between them. The CDR3 covers 12 residues. Per germline, CDR1 MDHEN and CDR2 SYDVKM. CDR3 bases: TGTGCCAGCAGTTTTACTGGCAATGAGCAGTTCTTC. This gives the protein CASSFTGNEQFF.